This entry describes one T cell receptor beta chain. These data belong to a study of control samples from healthy donors and cancer patients. Generated by immunoSEQ multiplex PCR, the TCRdb table keeps only in-frame clones and is missing some. Here the sample spans around 230,000 clones, roughly 94% being singletons. The CDR3 length is 12 residues. Between the trimmed V and J ends, which lost 4 bases and 5 bases, there was a span of 9 bases. CDR1 and CDR2 (germline): SNHLY, FYNNEI. The source of this sequence is a man aged 50-59 years in good health. The V gene is TRBV2, the J gene TRBJ2-7; D is possibly TRBD1 or TRBD2 (5 bases each). Source material: blood. In DNA, the CDR3 is TGTGCCAGCAGTGTGGGGGTCGACGAGCAGTACTTC. This sequence encodes CASSVGVDEQYF.